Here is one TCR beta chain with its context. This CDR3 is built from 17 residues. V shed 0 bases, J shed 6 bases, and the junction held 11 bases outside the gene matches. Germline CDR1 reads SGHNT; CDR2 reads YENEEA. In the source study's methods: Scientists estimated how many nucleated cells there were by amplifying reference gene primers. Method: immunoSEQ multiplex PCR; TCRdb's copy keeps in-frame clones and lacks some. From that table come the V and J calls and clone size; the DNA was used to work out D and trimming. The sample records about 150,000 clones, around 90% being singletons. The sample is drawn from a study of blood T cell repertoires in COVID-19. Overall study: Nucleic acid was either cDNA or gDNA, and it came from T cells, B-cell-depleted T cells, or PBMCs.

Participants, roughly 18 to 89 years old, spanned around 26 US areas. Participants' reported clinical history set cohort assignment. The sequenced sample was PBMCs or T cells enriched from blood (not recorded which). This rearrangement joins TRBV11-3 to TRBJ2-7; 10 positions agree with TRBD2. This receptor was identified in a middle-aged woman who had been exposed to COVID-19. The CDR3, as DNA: TGTGCCAGCAGCTTAGATTCTAGCGGGAGTCGTTCTTCCGAGCAGTACTTC. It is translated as CASSLDSSGSRSSEQYF.